This T cell receptor beta chain was identified in a study of response to subunit inactivated influenza vaccine. Findings of the study overall: The authors suggested that few new T cells are recruited per seasonal influenza vaccination.

This clonotype has only a few counts. Its antigen is currently unknown. One entry per CDR3 protein, called by TCRdb with MiXCR from the RT-PCR reads. Among roughly 160,000 distinct CDR3 sequences, approximately 10% were seen once, and the ten largest hold roughly 12%. The CDR3 runs 16 residues. Germline loops: CDR1 LGHNA, CDR2 YSLEER. V was cut by 1 base and J by 8 bases, with 18 bases left in between. The specimen comprised non-naive T cells sorted from PBMCs, sampled about 40 days after vaccination. The source of this sequence is a middle-aged man who received an inactivated influenza vaccine. V gene TRBV4-3 combines with J gene TRBJ2-1; the D call may be TRBD1 or TRBD2 (5 bases each). Written as DNA, the CDR3 is TGCGCCAGCAGCCAAGGAGAGGGGTCGGTGGCAGATGAGCAGTTCTTC. Its protein product is CASSQGEGSVADEQFF.